The next 29 T cell receptor beta chains were all read from a single sample in a study of T cell responses to AZD1222 COVID-19 vaccine. TCRdb keeps only in-frame clones here, not all; method: immunoSEQ multiplex PCR. The table includes roughly 130,000 clones, around 94% detected once. This specimen was peripheral blood, taken on day 0 of AZD1222 vaccination. These receptors all stem from an adult in good health.

The chain recombines TRBV5-1 with TRBJ2-2; 11 nucleotides align to TRBD2. V was clipped by 0 bases and J by 6 bases; unmatched bases: 1. CDR3 length: 15 residues. The germline V gene encodes CDR1 SGHRS and CDR2 YFSETQ. CDR3 bases: TGCGCCAGCAGCTTGGTAGCGGGAGGGCCCGGGGAGCTGTTTTTT. Its protein product is CASSLVAGGPGELFF.

As concerns this clone: The sample has other DNA sequences that encode this CDR3 too. CDR3 in DNA: TGTGCCAGCAGTTCCGGACAGAACTATGGCTACACCTTC. Translated, it gives CASSSGQNYGYTF. The genes are TRBV28 and TRBJ1-2, with D maybe TRBD1 (6 bases). Germline assignment: CDR1 MDHEN and CDR2 SYDVKM. Trimming removed 4 bases at V and 2 bases at J, with 8 bases between. This CDR3 is 13 amino acids long.

This chain uses TRBV6-5 with TRBJ1-5; tentative D call: TRBD1 (5 bases). V gave up 6 bases and J gave up 5 bases, with 14 bases separating them. From germline, CDR1 is MNHEY and CDR2 SVGAGI. This CDR3 contains 14 residues. The CDR3 DNA reads TGTGCCAGCAGCAACCTTGGGGGAGATCAGCCCCAGCATTTT. Translated, it gives CASSNLGGDQPQHF.

The chain combines TRBV7-8 with TRBJ1-3; D call uncertain. The CDR3 is 15 amino acids. The germline V gene has CDR1 SGHVS and CDR2 FQNEAQ. The V gene lost 2 bases and the J gene lost 0 bases, with 8 bases spanning the gap. The CDR3 protein is CASSLSGISGNTIYF. The CDR3 DNA reads as TGTGCCAGCAGCTTATCCGGAATCTCTGGAAACACCATATATTTT.

The gene calls are TRBV5-1 and TRBJ1-4; D unclear. Trimming left V 3 bases short and J 8 bases short, with 8 bases between. CDR3 length equals 12 residues. CDR1 is SGHRS and CDR2 is YFSETQ in the germline V gene. The DNA of the CDR3 is TGCGCCAGCAGCTCCGAGGGCGAAAAACTGTTTTTT. Translation gives CASSSEGEKLFF.

The V and J genes are TRBV12-5 and TRBJ2-7; D not resolved. CDR3 size: 11 residues. Germline V gives CDR1 LGHNT, CDR2 FRNRAP. Trimming cost V 4 bases and J 3 bases, with 4 bases left between them. CDR3 DNA sequence: TGTGCTAGTGGTTGGGGCTACGAGCAGTACTTC. It translates to CASGWGYEQYF.

The chain carries TRBV30 and TRBJ1-6, with 8 bases that match TRBD1. The CDR3 loop spans 17 amino acids. The germline CDR1 and CDR2 sequences are GTSNPN and SVGIG (reference sequence). Trimming removed 4 bases from V and 9 bases from J; junction bases left unmatched: 17. CDR3 protein: CAWTGRGLSGPGSPLHF. Here the CDR3 DNA reads TGTGCCTGGACCGGCAGGGGGCTATCCGGGCCCGGTTCACCCCTCCACTTT.

The chain combines TRBV28 with TRBJ1-1; 8 nucleotides align to TRBD1. Trimming at V came to 5 bases and at J to 11 bases, leaving 7 bases not matched to a gene. The germline V gene encodes CDR1 MDHEN and CDR2 SYDVKM. The CDR3 contains 12 residues. The CDR3 coding sequence is TGTGCCAGCAGTCCGGACAGGGTCGGTGCTTTCTTT. Its protein product is CASSPDRVGAFF.

This chain joins TRBV30 and TRBJ2-3, with D unclear. Germline V gene sequence: CDR1 GTSNPN, CDR2 SVGIG (reference sequence). This CDR3 has 13 residues. V lost 4 bases, J lost 1 base, and 9 bases lay in between. As DNA, the CDR3 is TGTGCCTGGAAGAGTTGGGGCACAGATACGCAGTATTTT. Translated, it gives CAWKSWGTDTQYF.

The chain employs TRBV5-1 and TRBJ2-2; 16 nucleotides align to TRBD2. The CDR3 is 21 residues long. V shed 7 bases and J 0 bases; nucleotides not matched to a gene: 15. Germline V gene lookup returns CDR1 SGHRS and CDR2 YFSETQ. CDR3 sequence (DNA): TGCGCCAGCCGAAGGGATCCCGGGACTAGCGGGAGGGGGGCGAACACCGGGGAGCTGTTTTTT. Protein product: CASRRDPGTSGRGANTGELFF. Variable domain in full (rest from reference TRBV5-1 and TRBJ2-2): KAGVTQTPRYLIKTRGQQVTLSCSPISGHRSVSWYQQTPGQGLQFLFEYFSETQRNKGNFPGRFSGRQFSNSRSEMNVSTLELGDSALYLCASRRDPGTSGRGANTGELFFGEGSRLTVL.

The gene calls are TRBV6-6 and TRBJ1-5; no reliable D call. Deletions cut 6 bases from V and 4 bases from J, with 16 bases between. The CDR3 is made up of 15 amino acids. Germline V gives CDR1 MNHNY, CDR2 SVGAGI (reference sequence). For the CDR3, the DNA is TGTGCCAGCAGGGGAGAGGGCCACTCTAATCAGCCCCAGCATTTT. Encoded protein: CASRGEGHSNQPQHF.

The gene calls are TRBV5-5 and TRBJ2-3, with D tentatively TRBD2 (6 bases). Trimming took 4 bases from V and 5 from J, leaving 20 bases between them. CDR3 length: 16 residues. Germline-derived CDR1 and CDR2 are SGHKS and YYEKEE (reference sequence). The CDR3 DNA is TGTGCCAGCAGCGGGGTACTAGCAGGAGGGAGAGATACGCAGTATTTT. Translated: CASSGVLAGGRDTQYF.

The chain joins TRBV6-5 to TRBJ2-7; 7 nucleotides match TRBD2. V trimming: 6 bases; J trimming: 1 base; junction bases outside the gene matches: 9. This CDR3 is 15 amino acids long. Germline V gene sequence: CDR1 MNHEY, CDR2 SVGAGI. The CDR3 nucleotides are TGTGCCAGCAGACGGAAGGGGACTACTTCCTACGAGCAGTACTTC. It is translated as CASRRKGTTSYEQYF.

The rearrangement links TRBV9 to TRBJ1-4; no firm D call. The CDR3 length is 16 residues. Germline-derived CDR1 and CDR2 are SGDLS and YYNGEE. V dropped 0 bases and J dropped 1 base, with 10 bases sitting between them. The CDR3 reads CASSVASGRTNEKLFF. CDR3 bases: TGTGCCAGCAGCGTAGCATCCGGCAGAACTAATGAAAAACTGTTTTTT.

The chain carries TRBV7-4 and TRBJ1-3; tentative D call: TRBD1 (6 bases). This CDR3 has 16 residues. Trimming pared 1 base from V and 9 bases from J, leaving 19 bases between. Per germline, CDR1 SGHVT and CDR2 SQSDAQ. The CDR3 is CASSLVGGRGAGTIYF. CDR3 sequence (DNA): TGTGCCAGCAGCTTAGTCGGTGGGAGGGGGGCCGGCACCATATATTTT. Full variable domain (outside the CDR3, taken from reference TRBV7-4 and TRBJ1-3): GAGVSQSPRYKVAKRGRDVALRCDSISGHVTLYWYRQTLGQGSEVLTYSQSDAQRDKSGRPSGRFSAERPERSVSTLKIQRTEQGDSAVYLCASSLVGGRGAGTIYFGEGSWLTVV.

CDR3: CASSPPGRTYGYTF. CDR3 sequence (DNA): TGTGCCAGCTCACCCCCGGGACGGACCTATGGCTACACCTTC. This chain uses TRBV18 with TRBJ1-2; D might be TRBD1 (5 bases). V shed 3 bases and J shed 4 bases, with 12 bases lying between them. Germline CDR1 and CDR2: KGHSH and LQKENI. The CDR3 is made up of 14 amino acids.

V usage is TRBV27 and J usage is TRBJ1-5; the match to TRBD1 covers 10 bases. J lost 5 bases, V lost 6 bases, and 4 bases had no gene match. Germline CDR1 reads MNHEY; CDR2 reads SMNVEV (reference sequence). This CDR3 comprises 14 residues. CDR3 region: CASSRTGGDQPQHF. The CDR3 DNA follows: TGTGCCAGCAGCCGGACAGGGGGAGATCAGCCCCAGCATTTT.

V is TRBV10-2 and J is TRBJ1-5, with 8 bases lining up with TRBD1. Germline V CDR1 and CDR2: WSHSY, SAAADI. With 5 bases clipped from V and 1 base from J, the junction kept 4 bases outside the gene matches. The CDR3 consists of 15 residues. CDR3 nucleotides: TGCGCCAGCAGTCAGGGGGCCTGGAGCAATCAGCCCCAGCATTTT. Its translation is CASSQGAWSNQPQHF.

CDR3 in amino acids: CASSQERRHGQFF. The DNA of the CDR3 is TGCGCCAGCAGCCAAGAGCGACGTCACGGGCAGTTCTTC. V is TRBV4-3 and J is TRBJ2-1; D is ambiguous. The CDR3 totals 13 residues. Germline V gene data show CDR1 as LGHNA and CDR2 as YSLEER. V shed 0 bases and J shed 12 bases, with 12 bases lying between them.

This clone has just a few counts. The gene calls are TRBV5-1 and TRBJ2-3; maybe TRBD2 (5 bases). This CDR3 is 17 amino acids long. Germline loops: CDR1 SGHRS, CDR2 YFSETQ. Trimming took off 2 bases at V and 4 bases at J, with 20 bases between the two ends. The CDR3 here is CASSFVTNPRSADTQYF. CDR3 sequence (DNA): TGCGCCAGCAGCTTCGTGACTAATCCGCGCTCGGCAGATACGCAGTATTTT.

This chain joins TRBV10-3 and TRBJ2-7; 11 bases align to TRBD1. CDR1 and CDR2 from the germline V gene are ENHRY and SYGVKD. CDR3 length equals 14 residues. After removal of 8 bases from V and 0 bases from J, the junction contained 3 bases not matched to a gene. CDR3 nucleotide sequence: TGTGCCATCGAGGGACAGGGGGGCTCCTACGAGCAGTACTTC. Translating it yields CAIEGQGGSYEQYF.

This clone was observed once. The gene calls are TRBV4-1 and TRBJ2-2; D remains unclear. Germline V lookup: CDR1 MGHRA, CDR2 YSYEKL. V was pared by 1 base and J by 4 bases, with 13 bases between. This CDR3 has 16 amino acids. The CDR3 DNA sequence: TGCGCCAGCAGCCAAGGGTTGGGTTGGGTCACCGGGGAGCTGTTTTTT. It translates to CASSQGLGWVTGELFF.

The V gene is TRBV6-5, the J gene TRBJ2-4; D tentatively reads TRBD1 or TRBD2 (5 bases each). Per the germline V gene, CDR1 is MNHEY and CDR2 is SVGAGI. Trimming removed 2 bases from V and 7 bases from J, with 15 bases in between. This CDR3 comprises 15 residues. CDR3 residues: CASSYDGAAGNIQYF. In DNA, the CDR3 is TGTGCCAGCAGTTACGACGGGGCCGCCGGGAACATTCAGTACTTC.

The V and J genes are TRBV3-1 (or the pseudogene TRBV3-2) and TRBJ2-5; the D is unclear. This CDR3 has 14 residues. V was shortened by 8 bases and J by 4 bases, with 17 bases between the two germline ends. CDR1 is LGHDT and CDR2 is YNNKEL in the germline V gene (reference sequence). The CDR3 nucleotides are TGTGCCAGCGGGCCATGGGGTGTTTCAGAGACCCAGTACTTC. It codes for CASGPWGVSETQYF.

The chain couples TRBV9 to TRBJ2-1, with 11 nucleotides matching TRBD2. The germline gives CDR1 SGDLS, CDR2 YYNGEE. This CDR3 comprises 18 residues. V lost 4 bases to trimming and J lost 8 bases; unmatched junction nucleotides: 17. The CDR3 nucleotides read TGTGCCAGCAGCAGAATAGCGGGAGGGCCTATTTTCATCCATGAGCAGTTCTTC. Amino acid sequence: CASSRIAGGPIFIHEQFF.

This chain connects TRBV6-2 or TRBV6-3 to TRBJ1-1; TRBD1 agrees at 9 bases. Germline V gives CDR1 MNHEY, CDR2 SVGEGT. V lost 5 bases and J lost 0; bases outside the gene matches: 16. The CDR3 has 19 amino acids. CDR3 in DNA: TGTGCCAGCAGTGCTCCTTACAGGGGGCGCGTGGTGGTGAACACTGAAGCTTTCTTT. Amino acid sequence: CASSAPYRGRVVVNTEAFF.

This chain connects TRBV19 to TRBJ2-4; the D gene is possibly TRBD2 (5 bases). Germline V CDR1 and CDR2: LNHDA, SQIVND (reference sequence). V lost 6 bases and J lost 0, with 6 bases in between. The CDR3 contains 13 residues. The CDR3 is CASRGLAKNIQYF. As DNA, the CDR3 is TGTGCCAGTAGAGGACTAGCCAAAAACATTCAGTACTTC.

This clone appeared once. V gene TRBV15 combines with J gene TRBJ1-2, with D unresolved. Trimming removed 0 bases from V and 4 bases from J, with 18 bases in between. Germline V gene sequence: CDR1 LNHNV, CDR2 YYDKDF (reference sequence). This CDR3 is 17 amino acids long. The CDR3 sequence: CATSRDISGASTYGYTF. The CDR3 nucleotides are TGTGCCACCAGCAGAGATATAAGTGGAGCCTCTACCTATGGCTACACCTTC.

This CDR3 is CAWAGTGVSPLHF. CDR3 bases: TGTGCCTGGGCCGGGACAGGAGTTTCACCCCTCCACTTT. The genes are TRBV30 and TRBJ1-6, with TRBD1 matching 8 bases. Germline-derived CDR1 and CDR2 are GTSNPN and SVGIG (reference sequence). The CDR3 is 13 residues long. Germline trimming cut 5 bases from V and 9 bases from J; bases unmatched to any gene: 6.